This TCR beta chain stems from a study of blood T cell repertoires in COVID-19. Study context: Samples representing acute and convalescent COVID-19 were sourced from the United States, Italy and Spain.

Original handling: Using reference gene primer amplification, nucleated cell counts were estimated. Method: immunoSEQ multiplex PCR; TCRdb's copy keeps in-frame clones and lacks some. V, J and clone size were drawn from that table, and D and trimming were deduced from the DNA. The sample has fewer than 350,000 clones, roughly 89% seen once. There are 15 residues in the CDR3. The V and J ends lost 0 bases and 1 base respectively, with 11 bases between them. Looked up from germline, CDR1 is SGHRS and CDR2 is YFSETQ. Participants came from around 25 US areas, aged roughly 18 to 95 years. The chain uses TRBV5-1 and TRBJ2-7, with D possibly being TRBD1 (6 bases). Specimen: PBMCs or T cells enriched from blood (not recorded which). This TCR was sampled from a woman between 18 and 29 years old with acute COVID-19. In DNA form, the CDR3 reads TGCGCCAGCAGCTTGGACAGGGCTCAATCCTACGAGCAGTACTTC. This encodes CASSLDRAQSYEQYF.